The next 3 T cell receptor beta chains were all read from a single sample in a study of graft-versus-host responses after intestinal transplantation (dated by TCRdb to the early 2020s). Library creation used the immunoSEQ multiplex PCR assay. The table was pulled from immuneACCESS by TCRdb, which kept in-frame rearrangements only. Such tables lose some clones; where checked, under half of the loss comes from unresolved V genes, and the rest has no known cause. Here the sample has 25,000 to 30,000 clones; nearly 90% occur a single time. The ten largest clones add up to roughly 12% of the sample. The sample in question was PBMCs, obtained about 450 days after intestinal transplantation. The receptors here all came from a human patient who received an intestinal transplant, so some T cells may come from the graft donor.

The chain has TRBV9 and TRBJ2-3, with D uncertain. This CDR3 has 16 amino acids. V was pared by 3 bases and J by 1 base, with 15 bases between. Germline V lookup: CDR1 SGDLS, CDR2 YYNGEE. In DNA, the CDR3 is TGTGCCAGCAGCGAGGGATTCACCCTCGGCACAGATACGCAGTATTTT. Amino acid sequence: CASSEGFTLGTDTQYF.

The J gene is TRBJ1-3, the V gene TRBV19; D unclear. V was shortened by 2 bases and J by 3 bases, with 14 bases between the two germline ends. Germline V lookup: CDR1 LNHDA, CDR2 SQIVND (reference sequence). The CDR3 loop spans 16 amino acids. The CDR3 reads CASSITPAGFGNTIYF. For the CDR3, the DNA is TGTGCCAGTAGTATAACCCCGGCGGGGTTTGGAAACACCATATATTTT.

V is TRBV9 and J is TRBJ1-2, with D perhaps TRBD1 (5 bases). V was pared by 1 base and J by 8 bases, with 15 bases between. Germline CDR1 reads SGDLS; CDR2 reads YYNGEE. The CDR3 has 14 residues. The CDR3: CASSVLSTGVGYTF. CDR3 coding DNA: TGTGCCAGCAGCGTACTCTCCACAGGAGTAGGCTACACCTTC. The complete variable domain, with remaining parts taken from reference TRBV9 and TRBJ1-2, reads DSGVTQTPKHLITATGQRVTLRCSPRSGDLSVYWYQQSLDQGLQFLIQYYNGEERAKGNILERFSAQQFPDLHSELNLSSLELGDSALYFCASSVLSTGVGYTFGSGTRLTVV.